The sample holds one count of the clone carrying this T cell receptor beta chain. Its antigen is currently unknown. The data derive from a study of cytomegalovirus exposure and HLA in healthy donors. Study as a whole: It was reported in a later analysis that the same platform had been used for the 120 or so validation repertoires as for the 550 to 750 first-cohort repertoires. General study points: Reports credit the classifier with highly specific, highly sensitive diagnosis of cytomegalovirus status.

TCRdb's table, derived via immunoSEQ multiplex PCR, lists solely in-frame clones and lacks some. The top ten hold roughly 0.96% of the sample, which has about 310,000 clones, approximately 91% seen once. The germline V gene encodes CDR1 SGHDT and CDR2 YYEEEE. This CDR3 has 16 amino acids. V was pared by 3 bases and J by 2 bases, with 8 bases of the junction left unmatched. The chain recombines TRBV5-6 with TRBJ1-2; 9 positions match TRBD1. Material for sequencing was PBMCs. This clonotype was sampled from a man aged 25-40 years in good health and CMV-seronegative. CDR3 amino acids: CASSSSLGTGNYGYTF. The CDR3 nucleotides read TGTGCCAGCAGCTCGAGCCTTGGGACAGGGAACTATGGCTACACCTTC. The complete variable domain, with remaining parts taken from reference TRBV5-6 and TRBJ1-2, reads DAGVTQSPTHLIKTRGQQVTLRCSPKSGHDTVSWYQQALGQGPQFIFQYYEEEERQRGNFPDRFSGHQFPNYSSELNVNALLLGDSALYLCASSSSLGTGNYGYTFGSGTRLTVV.